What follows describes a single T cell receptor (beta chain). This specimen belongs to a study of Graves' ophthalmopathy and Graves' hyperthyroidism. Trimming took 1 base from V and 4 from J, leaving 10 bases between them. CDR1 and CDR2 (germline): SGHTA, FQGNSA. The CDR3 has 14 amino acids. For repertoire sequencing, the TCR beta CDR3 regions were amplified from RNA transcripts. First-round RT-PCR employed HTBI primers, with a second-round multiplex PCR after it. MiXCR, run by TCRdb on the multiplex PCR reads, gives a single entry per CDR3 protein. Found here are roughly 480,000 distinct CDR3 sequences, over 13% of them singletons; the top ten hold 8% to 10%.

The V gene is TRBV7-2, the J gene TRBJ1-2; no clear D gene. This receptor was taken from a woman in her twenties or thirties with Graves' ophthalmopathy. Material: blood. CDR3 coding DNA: TGTGCCAGCAGCTTAGAAAGACTCCCCTATGGCTACACCTTC. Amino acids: CASSLERLPYGYTF.